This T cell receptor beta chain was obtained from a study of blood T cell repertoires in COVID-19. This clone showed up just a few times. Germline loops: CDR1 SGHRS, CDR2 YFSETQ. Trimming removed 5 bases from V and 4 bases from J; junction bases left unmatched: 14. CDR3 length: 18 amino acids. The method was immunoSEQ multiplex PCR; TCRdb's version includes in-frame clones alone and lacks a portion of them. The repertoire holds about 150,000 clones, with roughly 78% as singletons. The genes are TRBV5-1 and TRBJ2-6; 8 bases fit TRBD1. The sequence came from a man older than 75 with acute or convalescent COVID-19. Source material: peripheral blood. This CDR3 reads CASSPVGQGWSGANVLTF. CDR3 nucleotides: TGCGCCAGCAGTCCCGTCGGACAGGGATGGTCAGGGGCCAACGTCCTGACTTTC.